These T cell receptor beta chains were read from a single sample in a study of CD8 T cells in Susac syndrome. TCRdb recomputed calls from the immunoSEQ multiplex PCR reads with MiXCR, one row per CDR3 protein. The sample yields 150,000 to 190,000 distinct CDR3 sequences, nearly 97% seen once. Sequenced: CD8+ T cells from PBMCs. The receptors derive from a human donor with multiple sclerosis. CDR3s include the opening cysteine and the closing phenylalanine or tryptophan. The D gene is left open where the match is weak. Some rows have no size entry. The others give once, few or many, or a class for an expanded clone.

TRBJ1-1 . . TRBV9 TGTGCCAGCAGCGTAGGGGCGGTTGGAGTGAACACTGAAGCTTTCTTT CASSVGAVGVNTEAFF
TRBJ1-5 . TRBD1 TRBV27 TGTGCCAGCAGTTTAGGGGACAGCCAGGGGGGTACCAATCAGCCCCAGCATTTT CASSLGDSQGGTNQPQHF
TRBJ1-5 . . TRBV14 TGTGCCAGCCCCAAAATGGGTAAAGGTCAGCCCCAGCATTTT CASPKMGKGQPQHF
TRBJ1-2 . . TRBV29-1 TGCAGCGTTGAAGAATCCGGCCCATATGGCTACACCTTC CSVEESGPYGYTF
TRBJ2-3 . . TRBV13 TGTGCCAGCAGCTCCAACAGGGCCCCAACTGATACGCAGTATTTT CASSSNRAPTDTQYF
TRBJ1-5 . . TRBV30 TGTGCCTGGAGTTTTGGGGGCAATCAGCCCCAGCATTTT CAWSFGGNQPQHF
TRBJ2-3 . . TRBV28 TGTGCCAGCAGTTTATATCCGGGGAGCACAGATACGCAGTATTTT CASSLYPGSTDTQYF
TRBJ2-3 . TRBD2 TRBV29-1 TGCAGCGTTGAAGATCGGGGGAGCGGGGGGGACCGGTATACGCAGTATTTT CSVEDRGSGGDRYTQYF
TRBJ1-6 . . TRBV6-5 TGTGCCAGCAGTTACTCGGGAAACTATAATTCACCCCTCCACTTT CASSYSGNYNSPLHF
TRBJ1-1 . . TRBV5-1 TGCGCCAGCAAGCGTGCGATGAACACTGAAGCTTTCTTT CASKRAMNTEAFF
TRBJ1-1 . . TRBV27 TGTGCCAGCACCGCCAACATGAACACTGAAGCTTTCTTT CASTANMNTEAFF
TRBJ2-1 . TRBD2 TRBV4-1 TGCGCCAGCAGCCAAGACGGGAGGGACTACAATGAGCAGTTCTTC CASSQDGRDYNEQFF
TRBJ2-5 . . TRBV18 TGTGCCAGCTCACCACCGGGGGAGGAGACCCAGTACTTC CASSPPGEETQYF
TRBJ2-7 . . TRBV19 TGTGCCAGTAGTCATAGCAGCGCCTACGAGCAGTACTTC CASSHSSAYEQYF
TRBJ2-2 once . TRBV3-1 TGTGCCAGCATATCGACCGGGACCACGAACACCGGGGAGCTGTTTTTT CASISTGTTNTGELFF